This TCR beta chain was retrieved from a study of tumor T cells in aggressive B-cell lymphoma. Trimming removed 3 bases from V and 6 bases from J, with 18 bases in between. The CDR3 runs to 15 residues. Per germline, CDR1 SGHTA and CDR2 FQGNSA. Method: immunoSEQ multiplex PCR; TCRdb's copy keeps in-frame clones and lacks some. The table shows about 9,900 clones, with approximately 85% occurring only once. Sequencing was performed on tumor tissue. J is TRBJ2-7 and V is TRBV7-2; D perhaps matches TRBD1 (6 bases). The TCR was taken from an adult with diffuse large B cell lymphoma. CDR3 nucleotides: TGTGCCAGCAGCTTTTCCGGGACATATGGGCTCGAGCAGTACTTC. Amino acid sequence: CASSFSGTYGLEQYF.